The 8 T cell receptor beta chains reported below all come from one sample, sequenced in a study of CD8 T cells in ankylosing spondylitis. Study results and caveats: About 8 highly homologous variants made up a TCR beta motif, and this motif appeared characteristic of ankylosing spondylitis blood.

TCRdb reanalysed the 5' RACE reads using MiXCR and keeps one entry per CDR3 protein. The table includes more than 650,000 distinct CDR3 sequences, 10% to 15% detected once. No antigen has been assigned to these receptors. Specimen: blood, either unsorted or a sorted T cell fraction (not recorded which). The receptors derive from a male donor with ankylosing spondylitis.

This clonotype was observed a handful of times. V usage is TRBV25-1 and J usage is TRBJ2-7; D call uncertain. Germline V gene lookup returns CDR1 MGHDK and CDR2 SYGVNS. The CDR3 sequence is 11 residues long. V was clipped by 0 bases and J by 6 bases, with 3 bases between them. The CDR3 here is CASSEYREQYF. Written as DNA, the CDR3 is TGTGCCAGCAGTGAATACCGCGAGCAGTACTTC.

This clonotype has a handful of counts. The chain combines TRBV7-3 with TRBJ1-3; D is undetermined. The CDR3 has 15 amino acids. Germline CDR1 and CDR2: SGHTA and FQGTGA. V gave up 2 bases and J gave up 0 bases, with 8 bases separating them. This chain's CDR3 is CASSLGSPSGNTIYF. The DNA of the CDR3 is TGTGCCAGCAGCTTAGGAAGTCCCTCTGGAAACACCATATATTTT. Supplemented by reference TRBV7-3 and TRBJ1-3, the full variable domain reads GAGVSQTPSNKVTEKGKYVELRCDPISGHTALYWYRQSLGQGPEFLIYFQGTGAADDSGLPNDRFFAVRPEGSVSTLKIQRTERGDSAVYLCASSLGSPSGNTIYFGEGSWLTVV.

The V gene is TRBV6-1, the J gene TRBJ1-5, with D perhaps matching TRBD1 (5 bases). Trimming took 6 bases from V and 0 from J, leaving 15 bases between them. Germline loops: CDR1 MNHNS, CDR2 SASEGT. The CDR3 totals 16 residues. The DNA for the CDR3 is TGTGCCAGCAGCACCAGACAGTTGAATAGCAATCAGCCCCAGCATTTT. It translates to CASSTRQLNSNQPQHF.

Concerning this clonotype itself: An end of the junction differs from the germline gene, which may be a read error. The chain joins TRBV7-7 to TRBJ1-1; D gene uncertain. Germline V gives CDR1 SSHAT, CDR2 FNYEAQ (reference sequence). The CDR3 contains 13 residues. CDR3 sequence (DNA): TGTGCTAGCAGCTCAGAGGAGGGAGATGAAGCTTTCTTT. Protein: CASSSEEGDEAFF. Full variable domain (remainder filled in from reference TRBV7-7 and TRBJ1-1): GAGVSQSPRYKVTKRGQDVTLRCDPISSHATLYWYQQALGQGPEFLTYFNYEAQPDKSGLPSDRFSAERPEGSISTLTIQRTEQRDSAMYRCASSSEEGDEAFFGQGTRLTVV.

This rearrangement joins TRBV5-6 to TRBJ2-6, with D uncertain. V gave up 4 bases and J gave up 4 bases, with 9 bases separating them. This CDR3 is built from 14 residues. Germline lookup yields CDR1 SGHDT and CDR2 YYEEEE. CDR3 bases: TGTGCCAGCAGCGATCGTAAGGGGGCCAACGTCCTGACTTTC. It codes for CASSDRKGANVLTF.

The DNA for the CDR3 is TGTGCCAGCAGCCCGGACAGGGTAGATGAAAAACTGTTTTTT. Amino acids: CASSPDRVDEKLFF. This chain links TRBV28 with TRBJ1-4; TRBD1 matches at 8 bases. The J segment lost 6 bases and the V segment lost 6 bases, leaving 6 bases of the junction unmatched. CDR1 and CDR2 (germline): MDHEN, SYDVKM. The CDR3 contains 14 residues.

The table lists this clonotype with a few counts. The V gene is TRBV24-1, the J gene TRBJ2-3, with 8 bases aligning to TRBD1. Germline trimming cut 3 bases from V and 4 bases from J; bases unmatched to any gene: 5. Germline lookup yields CDR1 KGHDR and CDR2 SFDVKD. The CDR3 has 15 residues. The CDR3 DNA is TGTGCCACCAGTGATCCCAGGGGGCGGGCAGATACGCAGTATTTT. The encoded protein is CATSDPRGRADTQYF.

This clonotype occurred a few times. V and J are TRBV28 and TRBJ1-5; 8 bases agree with TRBD1. V lost 6 bases to trimming and J lost 8 bases; unmatched junction nucleotides: 9. The CDR3 covers 14 residues. CDR1 MDHEN and CDR2 SYDVKM come from the germline V gene. The CDR3 DNA sequence: TGTGCCAGCAGCGGGACAGGCGGATTCAAGCCCCAGCATTTT. It encodes CASSGTGGFKPQHF.